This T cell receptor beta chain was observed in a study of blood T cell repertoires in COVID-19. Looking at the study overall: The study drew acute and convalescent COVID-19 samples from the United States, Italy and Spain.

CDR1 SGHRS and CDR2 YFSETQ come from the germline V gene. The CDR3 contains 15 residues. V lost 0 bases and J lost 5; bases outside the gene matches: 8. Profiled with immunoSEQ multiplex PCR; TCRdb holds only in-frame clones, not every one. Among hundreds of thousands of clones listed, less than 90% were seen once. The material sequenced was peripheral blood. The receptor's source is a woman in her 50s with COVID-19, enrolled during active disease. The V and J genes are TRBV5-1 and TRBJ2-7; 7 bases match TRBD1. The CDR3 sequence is CASSLVETGAHEQYF. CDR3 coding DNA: TGCGCCAGCAGCTTGGTAGAAACAGGGGCCCACGAGCAGTACTTC. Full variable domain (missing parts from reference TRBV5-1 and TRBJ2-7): KAGVTQTPRYLIKTRGQQVTLSCSPISGHRSVSWYQQTPGQGLQFLFEYFSETQRNKGNFPGRFSGRQFSNSRSEMNVSTLELGDSALYLCASSLVETGAHEQYFGPGTRLTVT.